This TCR beta chain was identified during a study of T cell repertoires in cytomegalovirus infection. Study-wide background: From public TCR beta signatures came an indication of both CMV infection and matching HLA type.

MiXCR, run by TCRdb on the reads, gives a single entry per CDR3 protein. Of around 310,000 distinct CDR3 sequences detected, about a sixth appear once; the ten largest clones hold about 11%. The V and J ends lost 6 bases and 0 bases, in that order; junction bases with no gene match: 11. The germline V gene has CDR1 DFQATT and CDR2 SNEGSKA (reference sequence). The CDR3 is 17 residues long. This clonotype was observed many times. The clonotype originates from a human donor in good health (CMV status not recorded). Some clones in this sample may be carry-over from other donors' samples. What was sequenced was PBMCs. V usage is TRBV20-1 and J usage is TRBJ1-6; 7 bases map to TRBD1. The CDR3 loop reads CSALFLRDSSYNSPLHF. The CDR3 region has the DNA TGCAGTGCCCTATTCCTCCGGGACAGCTCCTATAATTCACCCCTCCACTTT.